This T cell receptor (beta chain) derives from a study of T cell responses to AZD1222 COVID-19 vaccine. Study outcomes and limitations: There were repertoire samples only from the period after the peak T cell response.

About this clone itself: Its antigen remains unknown.

Trimming cost V 6 bases and J 8 bases, with 13 bases left between them. The germline V gene encodes CDR1 DFQATT and CDR2 SNEGSKA (reference sequence). The CDR3 covers 11 residues. Here immunoSEQ multiplex PCR was the method, and the copy in TCRdb shows in-frame clones only, minus some. The table shows 100,000 to 150,000 clones, with roughly 90% occurring only once. This chain uses TRBV20-1 with TRBJ1-2; D gene unclear. This sequence originates from an adult in good health. The sample consisted of peripheral blood, taken on day 0 of AZD1222 vaccination. The DNA for the CDR3 is TGCAGTGCCCCGCTAGGAGTCGGCTACACCTTC. Translating it yields CSAPLGVGYTF.